This T cell receptor beta chain was obtained from a study of blood T cell repertoires in COVID-19. Across the whole study: The study drew acute and convalescent COVID-19 samples from the United States, Italy and Spain.

As processed by the authors: From reference gene primer amplification, estimates of nucleated cell counts were derived. Generated by immunoSEQ multiplex PCR, the TCRdb table keeps only in-frame clones and is missing some. The V and J calls and clone size come from that table; D and trimming were worked out from the DNA. This sample yields about 200,000 clones, of which 88% are seen a single time; roughly 4.7% belongs to the top ten. The source material was peripheral blood. This sequence originates from a human donor in a cohort sampled during active COVID-19.

CDR3 sequence reads: CASSLEGTVVRELFF. CDR3 coding DNA: TGTGCCAGCAGCTTGGAGGGGACAGTTGTACGGGAGCTGTTTTTT. The chain is built from TRBV5-4 and TRBJ2-2, with 7 bases matching TRBD1. The junction had 8 bases not matched to a gene; V was cut back by 0 bases and J by 9 bases. Germline lookup yields CDR1 SGHNT and CDR2 YYREEE (reference sequence). The CDR3 is 15 residues long.